The 19 T cell receptor beta chains in this list originate from one sample, sequenced in a study of T-cell memory formation after mild COVID-19. TCRdb redid the calling of the 5' RACE reads with MiXCR, one entry per CDR3 protein. The sample holds 410,000 or so distinct CDR3 sequences; under 25% are singletons and the top ten take about an eighth. Sample: PBMCs or a T cell subset sorted from them (not recorded which). The source of these receptors is an adult woman who had mild COVID-19 (a few samples of this study predate the infection). Cell type and time point are not known.

The genes are TRBV6-5 and TRBJ2-3; no reliable D call. V lost 0 bases and J lost 2, with 12 bases in between. Per the germline V gene, CDR1 is MNHEY and CDR2 is SVGAGI. This CDR3 spans 16 amino acids. Here the CDR3 reads CASSYSARLNTDTQYF. CDR3 nucleotide sequence: TGTGCCAGCAGTTACTCGGCGAGACTCAACACAGATACGCAGTATTTT.

A few counts support this clonotype. The chain links TRBV7-6 to TRBJ2-5; D gene ambiguous. CDR1 and CDR2 from the germline V gene are SGHVS and FNYEAQ. Trimming took off 1 base at V and 0 bases at J, with 12 bases between the two ends. The CDR3 runs to 16 residues. The CDR3 reads CASSLGFLRYQETQYF. CDR3 in DNA: TGTGCCAGCAGCTTAGGTTTTCTACGGTACCAAGAGACCCAGTACTTC.

The chain carries TRBV12-3 or TRBV12-4 and TRBJ1-6; TRBD1 aligns across 8 bases. This CDR3 comprises 14 residues. The ends lost 7 bases at V and 7 bases at J; junction bases unmatched: 6. As DNA, the CDR3 is TGTGCCAGCACGCCGGACAGGGTGAATTCACCCCTCCACTTT. It encodes CASTPDRVNSPLHF.

This clonotype was observed a few times. Here the CDR3 reads CSALEKVSGTDQPQHF. CDR3 nucleotides: TGCAGTGCTCTGGAGAAGGTGTCAGGGACCGATCAGCCCCAGCATTTT. The chain links TRBV20-1 to TRBJ1-5; TRBD1 might be the D (5 bases). V dropped 5 bases and J dropped 5 bases, with 22 bases sitting between them. Per germline, CDR1 DFQATT and CDR2 SNEGSKA (reference sequence). CDR3 length: 16 residues.

The chain links TRBV18 to TRBJ1-4; 8 bases line up with TRBD1. The CDR3 has 17 amino acids. V lost 3 bases, J lost 2 bases, and 8 bases stayed unmatched. Looked up from germline, CDR1 is KGHSH and CDR2 is LQKENI. The DNA of the CDR3 is TGTGCCAGCTCACCGGACAGGGTGGCATTGACTAATGAAAAACTGTTTTTT. Its protein is CASSPDRVALTNEKLFF.

This clonotype was counted between two and nine times. This rearrangement joins TRBV4-1 to TRBJ1-2; weak D call: TRBD1 (6 bases). CDR3 length: 15 residues. Trimming left V 3 bases short and J 1 base short, with 12 bases between. CDR1 and CDR2 (germline): MGHRA, YSYEKL. CDR3 DNA sequence: TGCGCCAGCAGCCATGTTGGCAGGGGTAACTATGGCTACACCTTC. Amino acid sequence: CASSHVGRGNYGYTF.

This clonotype was observed a handful of times. This chain uses TRBV5-6 with TRBJ1-4; D gene unclear. Germline V gene sequence: CDR1 SGHDT, CDR2 YYEEEE. V lost 3 bases, J lost 8 bases, and 14 bases lay in between. This CDR3 region has 14 residues. CDR3 loop: CASSSGLAWEKLFF. CDR3 bases: TGTGCCAGCAGCTCAGGACTGGCGTGGGAAAAACTGTTTTTT.

This clonotype occurred a few times. V and J are TRBV29-1 and TRBJ1-2, with D possibly matching TRBD1 (6 bases). V was clipped by 1 base and J by 4 bases, with 19 bases between them. This CDR3 is 16 amino acids long. Per the germline V gene, CDR1 is SQVTM and CDR2 is ANQGSEA. DNA for the CDR3: TGCAGCGTTGAAGGGGACCGGGGACAACGGGGCTATGGCTACACCTTC. This translates into CSVEGDRGQRGYGYTF.

This clonotype has a count of ten or more. V gene TRBV9 combines with J gene TRBJ2-3; D unresolved. The V end lost 0 bases, the J end lost 0 bases, and 8 bases lay between the germline ends. This CDR3 spans 15 amino acids. Germline CDR1 is SGDLS and CDR2 is YYNGEE. The DNA for the CDR3 is TGTGCCAGCAGCGTAGCTCCAGCGAGCACAGATACGCAGTATTTT. Its translation: CASSVAPASTDTQYF. The complete variable domain, with remaining parts taken from reference TRBV9 and TRBJ2-3, reads DSGVTQTPKHLITATGQRVTLRCSPRSGDLSVYWYQQSLDQGLQFLIQYYNGEERAKGNILERFSAQQFPDLHSELNLSSLELGDSALYFCASSVAPASTDTQYFGPGTRLTVL.

A few counts support this clonotype. The gene calls are TRBV20-1 and TRBJ2-3; no clear D. This CDR3 region has 14 residues. CDR1 and CDR2 (germline): DFQATT, SNEGSKA (reference sequence). The V gene lost 1 base and the J gene lost 4 bases, with 12 bases spanning the gap. The chain's CDR3 is CSARGGYSADTQYF. The CDR3 region has the DNA TGCAGTGCTAGAGGCGGATACAGCGCAGATACGCAGTATTTT.

The chain employs TRBV4-3 and TRBJ2-3, with 12 bases matching TRBD1. The CDR3 loop spans 16 amino acids. V lost 3 bases and J lost 5; bases outside the gene matches: 6. Germline V gives CDR1 LGHNA, CDR2 YSLEER. The DNA for the CDR3 is TGCGCCAGCAGCCAGGGGACAGGGGGCGCGGGAGATACGCAGTATTTT. Translating gives CASSQGTGGAGDTQYF.

This chain joins TRBV7-3 and TRBJ2-2, with 10 positions matching TRBD1. Germline V gene sequence: CDR1 SGHTA, CDR2 FQGTGA. V shed 0 bases, J shed 5 bases, and the junction held 3 bases outside the gene matches. CDR3 length: 16 amino acids. This CDR3 reads CASSLTRDRGTGELFF. Here the CDR3 DNA reads TGTGCCAGCAGCTTAACCCGGGACAGGGGAACCGGGGAGCTGTTTTTT. Variable domain in full (rest from reference TRBV7-3 and TRBJ2-2): GAGVSQTPSNKVTEKGKYVELRCDPISGHTALYWYRQSLGQGPEFLIYFQGTGAADDSGLPNDRFFAVRPEGSVSTLKIQRTERGDSAVYLCASSLTRDRGTGELFFGEGSRLTVL.

The chain couples TRBV12-3 or TRBV12-4 to TRBJ2-7; D is possibly TRBD1 or TRBD2 (6 bases each). Trimming took off 7 bases at V and 1 base at J, with 14 bases between the two ends. The CDR3 covers 14 residues. The CDR3 region is CASKLRGGSYEQYF. The CDR3 DNA sequence: TGTGCCAGCAAACTTAGAGGGGGGTCCTACGAGCAGTACTTC.

The table lists this clonotype with a few counts. The genes are TRBV4-3 and TRBJ2-4; 7 bases are a match to TRBD2. CDR3 length: 14 amino acids. J was trimmed by 8 bases and V by 3 bases; bases with no gene match: 7. The V gene's germline CDR1 is LGHNA and CDR2 YSLEER. The CDR3 coding sequence is TGCGCCAGCAGCCATCGGGAGGCTGGATACATTCAGTACTTC. Translation gives CASSHREAGYIQYF.

This clonotype has only a few counts. The rearrangement joins TRBV15 to TRBJ2-3; D remains ambiguous. Per germline, CDR1 LNHNV and CDR2 YYDKDF (reference sequence). The V end lost 3 bases, the J end lost 10 bases, and 17 bases lay between the germline ends. The CDR3 has 14 residues. The CDR3 protein is CATSSPSRPGPQYF. CDR3 sequence (DNA): TGTGCCACCAGCAGTCCAAGCCGCCCCGGGCCGCAGTATTTT.

With respect to this clonotype: In this CDR3 the conserved last residue, phenylalanine or tryptophan, is missing, so a read error is likely. Because the CDR3's place on the DNA is in doubt, the DNA is left out and the CDR3 is given as listed by TCRdb. The gene calls are TRBV29-1 and TRBJ2-1; TRBD2 is taken as the D call from the table, unchecked against the DNA. The CDR3 has 10 amino acids, counting both end residues. Per the germline V gene, CDR1 is SQVTM and CDR2 is ANQGSEA. CDR3 sequence reads: CSVAGAGLEV.

In its sample, this clonotype was seen once. Mismatch with germline at one junction end may stem from a read error. The chain carries TRBV7-6 and TRBJ2-5; D is unresolved. Germline V gene lookup returns CDR1 SGHVS and CDR2 FNYEAQ. This CDR3 has 14 residues. The CDR3 DNA reads TGTGCCAGCAGCTTAGGGGCCAGACAAGATACCCAGTACTTC. Encoded protein: CASSLGARQDTQYF.

This clonotype was seen repeatedly, ten times or more. This sequence joins TRBV3-1 and TRBJ2-7, with 7 bases that match TRBD2. The CDR3 covers 14 residues. Per the germline V gene, CDR1 is LGHDT and CDR2 is YNNKEL (reference sequence). Losses at the gene ends were 1 base for V and 2 bases for J; bases not matched to a gene: 2. CDR3 DNA: TGTGCCAGCAGCCAAGCGGGGGGAACCTACGAGCAGTACTTC. It translates to CASSQAGGTYEQYF.

This clonotype was detected ten times or more. V usage is TRBV7-3 and J usage is TRBJ2-2, with 9 bases aligning to TRBD2. The CDR3 totals 16 residues. The junction had 2 bases not matched to a gene; V was cut back by 0 bases and J by 3 bases. Germline V gene lookup returns CDR1 SGHTA and CDR2 FQGTGA. The CDR3 is CASSLTLAGHTGELFF. For the CDR3, the DNA is TGTGCCAGCAGCTTAACCCTAGCGGGGCACACCGGGGAGCTGTTTTTT.